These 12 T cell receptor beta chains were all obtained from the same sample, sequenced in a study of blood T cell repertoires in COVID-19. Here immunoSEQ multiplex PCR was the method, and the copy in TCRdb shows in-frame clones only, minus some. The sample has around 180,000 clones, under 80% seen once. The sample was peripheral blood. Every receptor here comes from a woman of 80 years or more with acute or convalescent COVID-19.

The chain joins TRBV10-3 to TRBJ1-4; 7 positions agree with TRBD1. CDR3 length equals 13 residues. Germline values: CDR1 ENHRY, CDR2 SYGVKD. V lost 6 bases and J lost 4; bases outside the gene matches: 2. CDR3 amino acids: CAIRGQLNEKLFF. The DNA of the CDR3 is TGTGCCATCAGGGGACAGCTTAATGAAAAACTGTTTTTT.

CDR3 bases: TGTGCCAGCAGTTCGGTCGCCAGCGGGAACAGGGAGACCCAGTACTTC. This encodes CASSSVASGNRETQYF. The chain uses TRBV28 and TRBJ2-5, with TRBD2 matching 7 bases. The CDR3 is 16 residues long. Germline CDR1 and CDR2: MDHEN and SYDVKM. V shed 4 bases and J 5 bases; nucleotides not matched to a gene: 13. Looking up the rest from reference TRBV28 and TRBJ2-5 gives the full variable domain: DVKVTQSSRYLVKRTGEKVFLECVQDMDHENMFWYRQDPGLGLRLIYFSYDVKMKEKGDIPEGYSVSREKKERFSLILESASTNQTSMYLCASSSVASGNRETQYFGPGTRLLVL.

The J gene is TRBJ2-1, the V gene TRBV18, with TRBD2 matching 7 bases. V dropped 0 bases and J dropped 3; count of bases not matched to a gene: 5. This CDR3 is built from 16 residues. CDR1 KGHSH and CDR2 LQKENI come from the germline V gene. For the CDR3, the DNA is TGTGCCAGCTCACCACCTCTAGCGGTCGACTACAATGAGCAGTTCTTC. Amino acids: CASSPPLAVDYNEQFF.

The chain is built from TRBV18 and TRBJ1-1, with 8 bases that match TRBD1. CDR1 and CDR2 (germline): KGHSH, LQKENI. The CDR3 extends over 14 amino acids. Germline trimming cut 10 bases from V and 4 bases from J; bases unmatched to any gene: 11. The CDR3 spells CATGRGQGGTEAFF. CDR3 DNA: TGTGCCACCGGCCGCGGACAGGGAGGCACTGAAGCTTTCTTT.

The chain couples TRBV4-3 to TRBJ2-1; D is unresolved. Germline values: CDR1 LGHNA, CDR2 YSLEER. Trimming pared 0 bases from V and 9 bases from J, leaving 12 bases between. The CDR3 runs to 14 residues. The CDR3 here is CASSQERIAAEQFF. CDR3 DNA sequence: TGCGCCAGCAGCCAAGAGAGGATAGCCGCTGAGCAGTTCTTC.

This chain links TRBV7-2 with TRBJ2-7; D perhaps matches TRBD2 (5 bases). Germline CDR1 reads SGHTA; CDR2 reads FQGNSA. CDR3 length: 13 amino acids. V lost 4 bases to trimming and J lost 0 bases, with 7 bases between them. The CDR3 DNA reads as TGTGCCAGCAGCTATGGGAGCTCCTACGAGCAGTACTTC. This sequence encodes CASSYGSSYEQYF. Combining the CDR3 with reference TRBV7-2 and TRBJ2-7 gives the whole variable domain GAGVSQSPSNKVTEKGKDVELRCDPISGHTALYWYRQSLGQGLEFLIYFQGNSAPDKSGLPSDRFSAERTGGSVSTLTIQRTQQEDSAVYLCASSYGSSYEQYFGPGTRLTVT.

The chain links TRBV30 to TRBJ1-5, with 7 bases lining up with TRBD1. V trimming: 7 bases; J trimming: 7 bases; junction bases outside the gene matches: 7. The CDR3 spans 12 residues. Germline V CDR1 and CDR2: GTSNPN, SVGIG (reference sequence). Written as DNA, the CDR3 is TGTGCCTTTCGACAGGGCCAACAGCCCCAGCATTTT. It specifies CAFRQGQQPQHF.

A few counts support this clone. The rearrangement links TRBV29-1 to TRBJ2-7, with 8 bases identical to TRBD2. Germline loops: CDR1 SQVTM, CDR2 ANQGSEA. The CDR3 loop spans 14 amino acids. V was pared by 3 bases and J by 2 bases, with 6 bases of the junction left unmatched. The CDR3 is CSVDTAGAPYEQYF. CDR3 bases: TGCAGCGTTGATACAGCGGGAGCCCCCTACGAGCAGTACTTC.

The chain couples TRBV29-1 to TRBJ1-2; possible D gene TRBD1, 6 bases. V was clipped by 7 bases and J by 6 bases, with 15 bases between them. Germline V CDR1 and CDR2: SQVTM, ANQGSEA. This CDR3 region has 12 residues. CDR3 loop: CSAARGHDGYTF. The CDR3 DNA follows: TGCAGCGCGGCGCGGGGGCATGATGGCTACACCTTC.

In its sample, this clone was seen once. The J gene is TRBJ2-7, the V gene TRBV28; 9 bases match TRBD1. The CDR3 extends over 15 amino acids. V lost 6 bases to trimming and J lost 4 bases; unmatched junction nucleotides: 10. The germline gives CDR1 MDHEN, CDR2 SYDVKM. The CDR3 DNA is TGTGCCAGCAGGCCCGGACAGGGGTCCTTTTACGAGCAGTACTTC. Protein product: CASRPGQGSFYEQYF. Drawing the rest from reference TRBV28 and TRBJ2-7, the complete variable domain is DVKVTQSSRYLVKRTGEKVFLECVQDMDHENMFWYRQDPGLGLRLIYFSYDVKMKEKGDIPEGYSVSREKKERFSLILESASTNQTSMYLCASRPGQGSFYEQYFGPGTRLTVT.

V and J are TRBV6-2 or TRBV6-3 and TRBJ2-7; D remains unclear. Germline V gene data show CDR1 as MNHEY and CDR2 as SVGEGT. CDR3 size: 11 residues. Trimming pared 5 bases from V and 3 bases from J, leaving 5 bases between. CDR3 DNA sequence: TGTGCCAGCAGTCCCAACTACGAGCAGTACTTC. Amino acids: CASSPNYEQYF.

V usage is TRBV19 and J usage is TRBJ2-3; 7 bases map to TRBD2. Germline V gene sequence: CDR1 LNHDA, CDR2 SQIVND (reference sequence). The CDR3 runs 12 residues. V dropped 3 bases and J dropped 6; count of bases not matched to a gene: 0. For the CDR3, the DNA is TGTGCCAGTAGTATGCGGGAGGATACGCAGTATTTT. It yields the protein CASSMREDTQYF. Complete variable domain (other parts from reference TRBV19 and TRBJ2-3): DGGITQSPKYLFRKEGQNVTLSCEQNLNHDAMYWYRQDPGQGLRLIYYSQIVNDFQKGDIAEGYSVSREKKESFPLTVTSAQKNPTAFYLCASSMREDTQYFGPGTRLTVL.